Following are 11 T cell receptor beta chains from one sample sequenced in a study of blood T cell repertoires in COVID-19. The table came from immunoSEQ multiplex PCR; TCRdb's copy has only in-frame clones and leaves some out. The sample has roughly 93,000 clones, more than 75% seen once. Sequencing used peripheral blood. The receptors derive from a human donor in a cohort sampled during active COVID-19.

The CDR3: CASLPGQGRTEAFF. CDR3 DNA: TGTGCCAGCCTCCCGGGACAGGGTCGCACTGAAGCTTTCTTT. V usage is TRBV28 and J usage is TRBJ1-1; 9 bases line up with TRBD1. Germline V gene sequence: CDR1 MDHEN, CDR2 SYDVKM. CDR3 length: 14 residues. With 8 bases clipped from V and 4 bases from J, the junction kept 8 bases outside the gene matches.

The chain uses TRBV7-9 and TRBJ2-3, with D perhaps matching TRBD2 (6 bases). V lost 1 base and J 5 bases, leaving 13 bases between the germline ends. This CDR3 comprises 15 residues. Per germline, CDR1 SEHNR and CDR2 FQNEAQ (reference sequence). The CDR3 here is CASSLGSREKDTQYF. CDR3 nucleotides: TGTGCCAGCAGCTTAGGTTCCCGGGAGAAAGATACGCAGTATTTT.

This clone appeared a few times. The CDR3 bases are TGTGCCAGCAGCCCCGGAGCTTTCGAGCAGTACTTC. It is translated as CASSPGAFEQYF. The chain combines TRBV7-9 with TRBJ2-7; the D is unclear. The CDR3 contains 12 residues. In germline, CDR1 is SEHNR, CDR2 FQNEAQ (reference sequence). Trimming stripped 5 bases from V and 6 bases from J, with 11 bases between.

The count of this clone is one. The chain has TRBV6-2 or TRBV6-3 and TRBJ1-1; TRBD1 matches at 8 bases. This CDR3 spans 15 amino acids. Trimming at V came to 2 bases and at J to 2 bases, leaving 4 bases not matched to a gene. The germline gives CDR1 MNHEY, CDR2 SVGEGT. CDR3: CASSYGDRSNTEAFF. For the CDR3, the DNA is TGTGCCAGCAGTTACGGGGACAGGAGTAACACTGAAGCTTTCTTT.

The CDR3 here is CASSSGTGNTEAFF. CDR3 DNA: TGTGCCAGCAGTTCAGGGACAGGGAACACTGAAGCTTTCTTT. The chain couples TRBV28 to TRBJ1-1; 8 bases map to TRBD1. This CDR3 spans 14 amino acids. The trim removed 4 bases at V and 1 base at J, leaving 2 bases unmatched. Per the germline V gene, CDR1 is MDHEN and CDR2 is SYDVKM.

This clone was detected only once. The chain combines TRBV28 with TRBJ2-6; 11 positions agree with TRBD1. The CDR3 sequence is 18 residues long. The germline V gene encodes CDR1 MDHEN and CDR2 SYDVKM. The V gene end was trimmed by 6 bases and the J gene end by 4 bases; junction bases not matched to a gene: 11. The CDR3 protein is CASRTPGQGARGANVLTF. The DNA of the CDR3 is TGTGCCAGCAGAACGCCTGGACAGGGGGCGCGAGGGGCCAACGTCCTGACTTTC.

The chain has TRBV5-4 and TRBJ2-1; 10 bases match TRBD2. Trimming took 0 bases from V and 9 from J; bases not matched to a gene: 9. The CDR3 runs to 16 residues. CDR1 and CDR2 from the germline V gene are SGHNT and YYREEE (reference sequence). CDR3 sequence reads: CASSLGLAGAFIEQFF. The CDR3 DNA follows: TGTGCCAGCAGCTTGGGGCTAGCGGGAGCCTTTATTGAGCAGTTCTTC.

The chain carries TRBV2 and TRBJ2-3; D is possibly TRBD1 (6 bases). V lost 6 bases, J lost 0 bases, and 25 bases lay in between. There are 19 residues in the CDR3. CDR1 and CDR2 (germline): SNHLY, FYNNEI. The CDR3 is CASSERTDSLDSSTDTQYF. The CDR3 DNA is TGTGCCAGCAGCGAAAGGACGGACAGCCTAGACTCTAGCACAGATACGCAGTATTTT. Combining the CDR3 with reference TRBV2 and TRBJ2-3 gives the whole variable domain EPEVTQTPSHQVTQMGQEVILRCVPISNHLYFYWYRQILGQKVEFLVSFYNNEISEKSEIFDDQFSVERPDGSNFTLKIRSTKLEDSAMYFCASSERTDSLDSSTDTQYFGPGTRLTVL.

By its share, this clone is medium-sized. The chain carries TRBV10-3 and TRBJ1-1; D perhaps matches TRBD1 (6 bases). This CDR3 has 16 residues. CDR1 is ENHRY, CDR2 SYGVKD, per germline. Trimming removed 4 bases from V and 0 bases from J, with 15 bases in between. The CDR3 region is CAISGTAISMNTEAFF. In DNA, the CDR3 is TGTGCCATCAGTGGGACAGCCATCTCTATGAACACTGAAGCTTTCTTT.

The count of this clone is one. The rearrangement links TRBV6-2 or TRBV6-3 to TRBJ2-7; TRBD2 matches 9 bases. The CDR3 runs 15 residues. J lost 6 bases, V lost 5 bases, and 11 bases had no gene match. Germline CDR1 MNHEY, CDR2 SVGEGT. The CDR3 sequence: CASSTWRGGPSEQYF. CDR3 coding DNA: TGTGCCAGCAGTACCTGGCGGGGGGGACCCTCCGAGCAGTACTTC.

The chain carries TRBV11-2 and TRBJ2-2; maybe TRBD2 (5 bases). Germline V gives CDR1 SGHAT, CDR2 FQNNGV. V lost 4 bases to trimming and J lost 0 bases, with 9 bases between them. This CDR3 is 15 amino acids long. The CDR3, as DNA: TGTGCCAGCAGCTCCGGACTGACGAACACCGGGGAGCTGTTTTTT. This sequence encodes CASSSGLTNTGELFF.